This entry describes one TCR beta chain. Antigen specificity is unknown. This sample is part of a study of T cell responses to AZD1222 COVID-19 vaccine. Study-wide results and caveats: Baseline serostatus was positive in only six AZD1222 recipients. Researchers report vaccine-associated CD4 TCRs spanning spike, with dominance at 160-218 and 743-854. The study sampled repertoires only after the peak T cell response.

Germline values: CDR1 SGHDN, CDR2 FVKESK. Trimming left V 8 bases short and J 5 bases short, with 12 bases between. This CDR3 region has 13 residues. Sequencing used immunoSEQ multiplex PCR; TCRdb keeps in-frame clones, though not all of them. This table has 95,000 to 150,000 clones, 85% to 95% appearing once. The starting material was peripheral blood, obtained 28 days after the second AZD1222 dose. The sequence came from an adult who received the AZD1222 COVID-19 vaccine. The chain links TRBV14 to TRBJ2-2; tentative D call: TRBD1 (6 bases). Here the CDR3 reads CASRLGGTGELFF. The CDR3 DNA is TGTGCCAGCCGGCTAGGGGGTACCGGGGAGCTGTTTTTT.